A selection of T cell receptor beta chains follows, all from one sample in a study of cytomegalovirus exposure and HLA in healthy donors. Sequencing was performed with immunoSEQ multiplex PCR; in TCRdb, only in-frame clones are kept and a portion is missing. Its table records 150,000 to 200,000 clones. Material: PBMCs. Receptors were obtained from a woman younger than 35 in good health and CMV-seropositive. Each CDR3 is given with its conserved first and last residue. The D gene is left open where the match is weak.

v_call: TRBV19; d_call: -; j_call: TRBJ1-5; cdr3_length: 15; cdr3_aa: CASSIDRGRNQPQHF; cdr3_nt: TGTGCCAGTAGTATAGATAGGGGTCGGAATCAGCCCCAGCATTTT
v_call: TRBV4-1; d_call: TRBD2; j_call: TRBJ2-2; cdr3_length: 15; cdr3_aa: CASSQLAGGAGELFF; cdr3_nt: TGCGCCAGCAGCCAGTTAGCGGGAGGGGCCGGGGAGCTGTTTTTT
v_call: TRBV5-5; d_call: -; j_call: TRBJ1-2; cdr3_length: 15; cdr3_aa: CASSLVAGDSYGYTF; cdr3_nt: TGTGCCAGCAGCTTGGTGGCAGGGGATAGCTATGGCTACACCTTC
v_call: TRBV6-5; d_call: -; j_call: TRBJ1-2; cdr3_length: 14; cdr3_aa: CASSYVQGSYGYTF; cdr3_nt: TGTGCCAGCAGTTACGTACAGGGCTCCTATGGCTACACCTTC
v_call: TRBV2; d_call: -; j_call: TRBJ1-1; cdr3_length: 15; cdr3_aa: CASSALVGGNTEAFF; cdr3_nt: TGTGCCAGCAGTGCTTTGGTAGGGGGGAACACTGAAGCTTTCTTT
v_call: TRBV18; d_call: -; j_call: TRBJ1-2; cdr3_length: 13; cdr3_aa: CASSPREDYGYTF; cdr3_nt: TGTGCCAGCTCACCACGGGAGGACTATGGCTACACCTTC
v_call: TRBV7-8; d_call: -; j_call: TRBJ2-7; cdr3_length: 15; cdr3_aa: CASSPRHGAGYEQYF; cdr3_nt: TGTGCCAGCAGCCCCAGACACGGTGCTGGCTACGAGCAGTACTTC
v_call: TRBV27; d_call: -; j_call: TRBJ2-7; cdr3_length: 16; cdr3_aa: CASSLDYEGSFREQYF; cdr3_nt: TGTGCCAGCAGTTTAGACTATGAGGGTTCCTTTAGGGAGCAGTACTTC
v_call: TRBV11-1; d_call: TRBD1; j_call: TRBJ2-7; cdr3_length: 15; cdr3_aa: CASSERTGGFYEQYF; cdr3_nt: TGTGCCAGCAGCGAAAGGACAGGGGGCTTCTACGAGCAGTACTTC
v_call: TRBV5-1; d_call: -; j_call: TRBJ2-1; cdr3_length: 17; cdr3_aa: CASSYIRQTRSYNEQFF; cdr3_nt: TGCGCCAGCAGCTATATACGACAAACTCGATCCTACAATGAGCAGTTCTTC
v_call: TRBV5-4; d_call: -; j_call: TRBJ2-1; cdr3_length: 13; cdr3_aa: CASSFVVGNEQFF; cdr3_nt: TGTGCCAGCAGCTTTGTTGTCGGGAATGAGCAGTTCTTC
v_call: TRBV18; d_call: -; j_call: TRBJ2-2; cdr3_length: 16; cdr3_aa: CASSPYLEGVGGELFF; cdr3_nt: TGTGCCAGCTCACCCTATCTAGAAGGGGTCGGCGGGGAGCTGTTTTTT
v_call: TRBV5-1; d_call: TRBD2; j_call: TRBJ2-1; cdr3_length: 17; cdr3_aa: CASSLVTAGRSYNEQFF; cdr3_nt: TGCGCCAGCAGCTTGGTGACAGCGGGACGCTCCTACAATGAGCAGTTCTTC
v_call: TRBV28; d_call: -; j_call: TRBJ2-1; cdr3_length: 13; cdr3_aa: CASSSQRVSEQFF; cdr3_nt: TGTGCCAGCAGTTCACAGAGGGTTAGTGAGCAGTTCTTC
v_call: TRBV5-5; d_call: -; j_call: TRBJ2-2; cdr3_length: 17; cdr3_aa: CASSPPQYGGNTGELFF; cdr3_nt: TGTGCCAGCAGCCCTCCTCAGTACGGGGGGAACACCGGGGAGCTGTTTTTT
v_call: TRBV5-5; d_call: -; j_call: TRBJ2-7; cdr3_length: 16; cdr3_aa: CASSSRGGEWNYEQYF; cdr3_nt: TGTGCCAGCAGCTCGCGGGGTGGGGAGTGGAACTACGAGCAGTACTTC
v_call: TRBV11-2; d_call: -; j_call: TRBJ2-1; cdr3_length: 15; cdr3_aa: CASSLIAAGHNEQFF; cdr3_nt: TGTGCCAGCAGCTTAATCGCAGCGGGTCACAATGAGCAGTTCTTC
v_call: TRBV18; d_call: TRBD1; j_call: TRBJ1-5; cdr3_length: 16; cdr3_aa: CASSPNTGAGNQPQHF; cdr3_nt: TGTGCCAGCTCACCAAACACAGGGGCCGGCAATCAGCCCCAGCATTTT
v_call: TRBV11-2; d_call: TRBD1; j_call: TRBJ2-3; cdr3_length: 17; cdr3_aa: CASSLVGAGGDTDTQYF; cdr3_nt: TGTGCCAGCAGCTTAGTTGGGGCAGGGGGAGACACAGATACGCAGTATTTT
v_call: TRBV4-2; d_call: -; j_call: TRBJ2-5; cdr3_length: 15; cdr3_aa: CASSQDPSTWETQYF; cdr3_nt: TGTGCCAGCAGCCAAGACCCGAGCACGTGGGAGACCCAGTACTTC
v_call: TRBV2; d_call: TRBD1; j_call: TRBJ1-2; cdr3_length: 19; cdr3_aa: CASSARARDSLFGVGGYTF; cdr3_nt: TGTGCCAGCAGTGCCAGGGCCCGGGACAGTCTCTTTGGAGTCGGTGGCTACACCTTC
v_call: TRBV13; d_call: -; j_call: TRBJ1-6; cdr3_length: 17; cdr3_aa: CASSPGTTSSYNSPLHF; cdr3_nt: TGTGCCAGCAGCCCCGGGACAACGAGCTCCTATAATTCACCCCTCCACTTT
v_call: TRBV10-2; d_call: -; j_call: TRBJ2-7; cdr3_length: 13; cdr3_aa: CASRDSRWGEQYF; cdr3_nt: TGCGCCAGCAGGGACTCCCGGTGGGGTGAGCAGTACTTC
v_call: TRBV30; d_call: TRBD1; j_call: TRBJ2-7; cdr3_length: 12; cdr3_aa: CAWREDRAEQYF; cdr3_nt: TGTGCCTGGAGGGAAGACAGGGCGGAGCAGTACTTC
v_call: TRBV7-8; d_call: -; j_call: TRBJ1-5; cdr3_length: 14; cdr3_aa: CASSPGDSNQPQHF; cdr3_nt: TGTGCCAGCAGCCCAGGGGATAGCAATCAGCCCCAGCATTTT
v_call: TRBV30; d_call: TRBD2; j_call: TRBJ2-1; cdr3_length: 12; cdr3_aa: CAGLAGDHEQFF; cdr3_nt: TGTGCCGGACTAGCGGGAGACCATGAGCAGTTCTTC
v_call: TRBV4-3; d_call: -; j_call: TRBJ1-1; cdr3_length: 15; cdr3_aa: CASKNSATYNTEAFF; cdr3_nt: TGCGCCAGCAAGAACAGTGCTACTTATAACACTGAAGCTTTCTTT
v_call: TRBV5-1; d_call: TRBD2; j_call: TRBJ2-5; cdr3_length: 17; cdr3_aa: CASSWGLAGAKQETQYF; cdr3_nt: TGCGCCAGCAGCTGGGGACTAGCGGGAGCAAAACAAGAGACCCAGTACTTC
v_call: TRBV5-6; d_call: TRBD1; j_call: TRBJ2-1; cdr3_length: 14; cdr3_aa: CASSPGGSPDEQFF; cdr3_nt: TGTGCCAGCAGCCCAGGGGGTTCGCCCGATGAGCAGTTCTTC
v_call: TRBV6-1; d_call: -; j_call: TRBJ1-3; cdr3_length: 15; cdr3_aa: CASSEREYSGNTIYF; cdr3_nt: TGTGCCAGCAGTGAAAGGGAGTACTCTGGAAACACCATATATTTT
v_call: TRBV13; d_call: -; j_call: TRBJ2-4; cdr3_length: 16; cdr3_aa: CASSPTGSGAKNIQYF; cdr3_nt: TGTGCCAGCAGCCCCACAGGGAGCGGAGCCAAAAACATTCAGTACTTC
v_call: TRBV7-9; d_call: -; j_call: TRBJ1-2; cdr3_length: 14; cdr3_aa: CASSLGGSTAGYTF; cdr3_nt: TGTGCCAGCAGCTTAGGTGGGAGTACGGCTGGCTACACCTTC
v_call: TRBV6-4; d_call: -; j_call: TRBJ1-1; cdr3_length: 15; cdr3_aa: CASSEMGGMNTEAFF; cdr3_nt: TGTGCCAGCAGTGAAATGGGGGGAATGAACACTGAAGCTTTCTTT
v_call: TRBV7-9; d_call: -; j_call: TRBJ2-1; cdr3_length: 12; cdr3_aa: CASSPGGNEQFF; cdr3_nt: TGTGCCAGCAGCCCCGGAGGCAATGAGCAGTTCTTC
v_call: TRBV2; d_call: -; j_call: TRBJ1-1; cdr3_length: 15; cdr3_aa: CASIPGDYPNTEAFF; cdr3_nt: TGTGCCAGCATTCCAGGGGACTATCCAAACACTGAAGCTTTCTTT
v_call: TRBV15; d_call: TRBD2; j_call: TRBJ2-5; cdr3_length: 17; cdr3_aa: CATSRERLAGSQETQYF; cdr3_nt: TGTGCCACCAGCAGAGAACGACTAGCGGGATCCCAAGAGACCCAGTACTTC
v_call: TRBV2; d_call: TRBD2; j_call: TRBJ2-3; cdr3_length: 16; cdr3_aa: CASSDEEAGSTDTQYF; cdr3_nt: TGTGCCAGCAGTGATGAGGAAGCGGGGAGTACAGATACGCAGTATTTT
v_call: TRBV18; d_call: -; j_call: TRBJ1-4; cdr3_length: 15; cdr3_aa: CASSPHRDQGEKLFF; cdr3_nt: TGTGCCAGCTCACCCCACAGGGACCAGGGGGAAAAACTGTTTTTT
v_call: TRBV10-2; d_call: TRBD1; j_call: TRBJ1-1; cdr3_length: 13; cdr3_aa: CAIRQGMNTEAFF; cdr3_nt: TGCGCCATAAGACAGGGTATGAACACTGAAGCTTTCTTT
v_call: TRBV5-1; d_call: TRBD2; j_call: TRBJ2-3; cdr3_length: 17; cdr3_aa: CASSPGLAGLIPDTQYF; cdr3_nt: TGCGCCAGCAGCCCTGGACTAGCGGGACTCATTCCGGATACGCAGTATTTT
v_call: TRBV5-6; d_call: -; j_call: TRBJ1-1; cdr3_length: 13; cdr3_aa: CASSLSVNTEAFF; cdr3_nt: TGTGCCAGCAGCTTATCAGTGAACACTGAAGCTTTCTTT
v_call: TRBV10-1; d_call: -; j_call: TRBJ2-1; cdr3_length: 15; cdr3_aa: CASSSAAVGSNEQFF; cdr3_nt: TGCGCCAGCAGTTCAGCTGCTGTCGGGTCCAATGAGCAGTTCTTC
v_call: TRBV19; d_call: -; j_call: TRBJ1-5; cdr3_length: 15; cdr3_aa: CASRRPGERNQPQHF; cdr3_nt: TGTGCCAGTAGGCGTCCGGGAGAGCGTAATCAGCCCCAGCATTTT
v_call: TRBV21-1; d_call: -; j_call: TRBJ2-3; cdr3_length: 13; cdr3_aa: CASSLISGVTQYF; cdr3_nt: TGTGCCAGCAGCCTTATTAGCGGGGTAACGCAGTATTTT
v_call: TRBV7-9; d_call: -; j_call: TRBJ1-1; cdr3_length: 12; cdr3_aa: CASSIVGVVAFF; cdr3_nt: TGTGCCAGCAGCATAGTCGGGGTGGTGGCTTTCTTT
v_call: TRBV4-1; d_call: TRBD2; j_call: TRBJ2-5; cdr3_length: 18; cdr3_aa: CASSQGLAGAQGWGTQYF; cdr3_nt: TGCGCCAGCAGCCAAGGGCTAGCGGGAGCCCAGGGTTGGGGGACCCAGTACTTC
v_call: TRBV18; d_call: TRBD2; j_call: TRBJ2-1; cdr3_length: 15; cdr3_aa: CASSPSGTPNYEQFF; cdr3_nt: TGTGCCAGCTCACCTAGCGGGACACCAAACTATGAGCAGTTCTTC
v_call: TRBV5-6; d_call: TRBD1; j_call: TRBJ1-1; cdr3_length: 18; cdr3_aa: CASSRLTGATGMNTEAFF; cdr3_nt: TGTGCCAGCAGCCGCCTAACAGGGGCCACGGGGATGAACACTGAAGCTTTCTTT
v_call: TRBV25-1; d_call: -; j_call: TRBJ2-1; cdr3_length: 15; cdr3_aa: CASSESRQGDNEQFF; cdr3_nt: TGTGCCAGCAGTGAATCGCGGCAGGGCGACAATGAGCAGTTCTTC
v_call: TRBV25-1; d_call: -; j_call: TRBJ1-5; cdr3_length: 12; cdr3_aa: CASSPGNQPQHF; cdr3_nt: TGTGCCAGCAGCCCCGGGAATCAGCCCCAGCATTTT
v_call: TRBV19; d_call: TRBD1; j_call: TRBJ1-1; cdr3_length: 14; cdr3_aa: CASRMGQGYTEAFF; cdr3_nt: TGTGCCAGTAGGATGGGACAGGGGTACACTGAAGCTTTCTTT
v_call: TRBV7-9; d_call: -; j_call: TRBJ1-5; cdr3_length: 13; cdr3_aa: CASSQNTNQPQHF; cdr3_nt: TGTGCCAGCAGCCAAAATACTAATCAGCCCCAGCATTTT